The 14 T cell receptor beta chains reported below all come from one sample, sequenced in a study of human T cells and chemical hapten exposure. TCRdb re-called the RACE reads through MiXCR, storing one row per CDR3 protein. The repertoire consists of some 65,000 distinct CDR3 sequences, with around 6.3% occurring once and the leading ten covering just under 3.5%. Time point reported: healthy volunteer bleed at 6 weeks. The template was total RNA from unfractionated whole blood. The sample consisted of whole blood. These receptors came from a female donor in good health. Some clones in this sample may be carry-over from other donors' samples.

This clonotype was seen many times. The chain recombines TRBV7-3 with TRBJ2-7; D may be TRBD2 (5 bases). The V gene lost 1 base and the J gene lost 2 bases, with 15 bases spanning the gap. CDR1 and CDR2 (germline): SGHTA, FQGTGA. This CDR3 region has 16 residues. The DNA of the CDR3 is TGTGCCAGCAGCTTAAATTCGGGCAGCGGAGCCTACGAGCAGTACTTC. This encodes CASSLNSGSGAYEQYF.

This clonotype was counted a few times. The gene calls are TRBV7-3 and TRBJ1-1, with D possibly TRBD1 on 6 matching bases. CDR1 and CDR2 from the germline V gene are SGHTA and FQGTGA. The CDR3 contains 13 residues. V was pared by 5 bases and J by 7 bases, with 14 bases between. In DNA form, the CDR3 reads TGTGCCAGCAGCCATTCGGGGGCTAGTGAAGCTTTCTTT. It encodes CASSHSGASEAFF.

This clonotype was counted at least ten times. CDR3 loop: CASSTAGTDTQYF. The DNA for the CDR3 is TGTGCCAGCTCAACCGCAGGGACAGATACGCAGTATTTT. The V gene is TRBV18, the J gene TRBJ2-3; D is possibly TRBD1 (5 bases). The CDR3 sequence is 13 residues long. V was clipped by 5 bases and J by 3 bases, with 9 bases between them. Germline CDR1 is KGHSH and CDR2 is LQKENI.

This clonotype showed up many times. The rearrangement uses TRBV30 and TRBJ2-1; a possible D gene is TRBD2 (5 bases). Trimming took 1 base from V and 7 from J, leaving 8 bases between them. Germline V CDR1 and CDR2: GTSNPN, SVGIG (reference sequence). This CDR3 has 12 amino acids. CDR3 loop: CAWSGTPNEQFF. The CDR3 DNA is TGTGCCTGGAGTGGGACTCCAAATGAGCAGTTCTTC.

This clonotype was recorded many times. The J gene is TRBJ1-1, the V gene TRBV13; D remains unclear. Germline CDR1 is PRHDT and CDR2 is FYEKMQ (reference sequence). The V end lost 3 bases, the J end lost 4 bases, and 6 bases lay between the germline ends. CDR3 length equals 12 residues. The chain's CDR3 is CASSFGPTEAFF. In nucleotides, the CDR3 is TGTGCCAGCAGCTTCGGACCCACTGAAGCTTTCTTT.

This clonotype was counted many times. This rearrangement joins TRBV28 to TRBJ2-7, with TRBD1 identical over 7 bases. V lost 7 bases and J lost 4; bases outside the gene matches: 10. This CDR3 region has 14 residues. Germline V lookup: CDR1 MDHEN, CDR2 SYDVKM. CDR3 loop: CASTNELRGYEQYF. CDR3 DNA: TGTGCCAGCACCAACGAACTCAGGGGGTACGAGCAGTACTTC.

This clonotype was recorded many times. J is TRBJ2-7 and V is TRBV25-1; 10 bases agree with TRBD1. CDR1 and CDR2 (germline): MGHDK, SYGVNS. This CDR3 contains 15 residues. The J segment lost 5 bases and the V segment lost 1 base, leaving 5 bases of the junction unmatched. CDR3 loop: CASSESGTGDHEQYF. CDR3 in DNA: TGTGCCAGCAGTGAATCGGGGACAGGGGACCACGAGCAGTACTTC.

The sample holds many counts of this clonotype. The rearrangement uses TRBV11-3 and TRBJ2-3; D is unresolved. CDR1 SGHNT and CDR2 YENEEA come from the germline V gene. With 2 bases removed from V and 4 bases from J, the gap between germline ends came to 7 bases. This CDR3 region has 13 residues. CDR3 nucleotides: TGTGCCAGCAGCTTATCCGTATCAGATACGCAGTATTTT. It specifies CASSLSVSDTQYF.

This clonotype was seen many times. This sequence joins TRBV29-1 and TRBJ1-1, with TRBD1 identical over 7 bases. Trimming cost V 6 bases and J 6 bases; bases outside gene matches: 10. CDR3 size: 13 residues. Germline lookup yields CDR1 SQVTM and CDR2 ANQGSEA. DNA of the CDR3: TGCAGCGTCTTAACAGTCAGGGGGGCTGAAGCTTTCTTT. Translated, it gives CSVLTVRGAEAFF.

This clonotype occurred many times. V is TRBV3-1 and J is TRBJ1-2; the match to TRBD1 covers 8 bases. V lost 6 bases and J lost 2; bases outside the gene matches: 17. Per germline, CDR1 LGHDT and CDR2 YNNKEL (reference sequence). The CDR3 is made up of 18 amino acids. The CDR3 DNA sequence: TGTGCCAGCAGTGACAGGGCCCTTACAGGGGGTGGCAACTATGGCTACACCTTC. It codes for CASSDRALTGGGNYGYTF.

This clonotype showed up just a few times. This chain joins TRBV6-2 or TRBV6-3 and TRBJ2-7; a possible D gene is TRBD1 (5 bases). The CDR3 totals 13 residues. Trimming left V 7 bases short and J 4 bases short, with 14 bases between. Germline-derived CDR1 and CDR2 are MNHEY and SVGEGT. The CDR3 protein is CASTDGQGYEQYF. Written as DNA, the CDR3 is TGTGCCAGCACCGACGGGCAGGGTTACGAGCAGTACTTC.

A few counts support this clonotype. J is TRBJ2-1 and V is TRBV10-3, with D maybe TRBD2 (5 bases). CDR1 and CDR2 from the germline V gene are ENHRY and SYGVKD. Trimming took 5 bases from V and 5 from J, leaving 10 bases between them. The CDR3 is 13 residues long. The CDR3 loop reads CAISTTGDNEQFF. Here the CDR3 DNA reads TGTGCCATCAGTACGACCGGGGACAATGAGCAGTTCTTC.

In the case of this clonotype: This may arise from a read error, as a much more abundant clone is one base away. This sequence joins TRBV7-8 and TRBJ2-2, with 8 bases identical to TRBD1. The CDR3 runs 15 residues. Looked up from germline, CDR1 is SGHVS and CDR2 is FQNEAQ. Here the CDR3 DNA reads TGTGTCAGCAGCCCTGGGACAGGGAACACCGGGGAGCTGTTTTTT. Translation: CVSSPGTGNTGELFF.

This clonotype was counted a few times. The CDR3 sequence is CASSPGGLAGYTF. CDR3 in DNA: TGTGCCAGCAGTCCCGGAGGTCTGGCTGGCTACACCTTC. The genes are TRBV28 and TRBJ1-2; no clear D gene. Per the germline V gene, CDR1 is MDHEN and CDR2 is SYDVKM. The CDR3 is 13 residues long. Trimming shortened V by 5 bases and J by 7 bases, and 14 bases separated the two germline ends.